Included here is one T cell receptor beta chain sequence, with context. The antigen remains undetermined. TCRdb's copy holds only in-frame clones and misses some; the assay was immunoSEQ multiplex PCR. The data show about 82,000 clones, with 90% seen just once and 5.2% held by the top ten. CDR1 and CDR2 (germline): MDHEN, SYDVKM. The CDR3 has 16 residues. V was cut by 4 bases and J by 0 bases, with 12 bases left in between. The sample belongs to a study of T cell responses to AZD1222 COVID-19 vaccine. Overall study: Investigators merged groups given second doses at roughly 4 or roughly 12 weeks.

Study-wide findings and caveats: Spike was spanned by vaccine-associated CD4 TCRs, with dominance at 160-218 and 743-854. At baseline, seropositivity was found in only a handful of AZD1222 recipients.

The source material was peripheral blood, sampled on day 0 of AZD1222 vaccination. V is TRBV28 and J is TRBJ1-4; no reliable D call. This clonotype was sampled from an adult in good health. As DNA, the CDR3 is TGTGCCAGCAGTTACCAGGACGGTGCAACTAATGAAAAACTGTTTTTT. The encoded protein is CASSYQDGATNEKLFF.